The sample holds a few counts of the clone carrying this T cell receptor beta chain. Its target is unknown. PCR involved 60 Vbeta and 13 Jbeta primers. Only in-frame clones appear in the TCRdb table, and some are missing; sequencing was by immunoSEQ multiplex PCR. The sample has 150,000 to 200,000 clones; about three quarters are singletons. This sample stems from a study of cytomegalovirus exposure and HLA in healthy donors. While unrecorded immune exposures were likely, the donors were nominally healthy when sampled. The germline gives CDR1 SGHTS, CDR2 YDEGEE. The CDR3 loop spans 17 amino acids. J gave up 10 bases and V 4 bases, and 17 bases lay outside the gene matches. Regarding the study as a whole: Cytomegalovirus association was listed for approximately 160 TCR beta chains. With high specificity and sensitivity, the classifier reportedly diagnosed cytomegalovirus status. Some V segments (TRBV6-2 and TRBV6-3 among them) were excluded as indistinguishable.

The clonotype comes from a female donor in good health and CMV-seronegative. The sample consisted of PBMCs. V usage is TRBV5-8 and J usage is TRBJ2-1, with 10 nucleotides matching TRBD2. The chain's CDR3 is CASSREGAGGVGVEQFF. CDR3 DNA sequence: TGTGCCAGCAGCCGCGAGGGAGCGGGGGGGGTAGGGGTGGAGCAGTTCTTC.